These 13 T cell receptor beta chains were all obtained from the same sample, sequenced in a study of shared clonotypes between healthy human individuals. Profiled with immunoSEQ multiplex PCR; TCRdb holds only in-frame clones, not every one. This sample has about 2.2 million clones, with around 93% found just once. Cells designated naive CD8 were CD45RO-negative and were positively selected for CCR7, with terminally differentiated effector memory CD45RA+ cells excluded. The sequencing sample was made of naive CD8+ T cells from PBMCs. All receptors come from a man younger than 30 in good health. Some clones in this sample may be carry-over from other donors' samples.

This clone was observed a single time. V and J are TRBV21-1 and TRBJ2-7; the D call of TRBD2 is as the table states it, not checked on the DNA. TRBV21-1 is noted as a pseudogene. The CDR3 runs to 16 residues. In DNA, the CDR3 is TGTGCCAGCAGCAAAGCTGGGCCTAGCGGGAGTTTCGAGCAGTACTTC. It is translated as CASSKAGPSGSFEQYF.

The chain couples TRBV4-3 to TRBJ2-1; a possible D gene is TRBD1 (6 bases). From germline, CDR1 is LGHNA and CDR2 YSLEER. Trimming took off 1 base at V and 5 bases at J, with 15 bases between the two ends. The CDR3 contains 16 residues. CDR3 sequence (DNA): TGCGCCAGCAGCCAAGGGGTCAGGGGAAGGGACAATGAGCAGTTCTTC. It is translated as CASSQGVRGRDNEQFF.

The chain uses TRBV9 and TRBJ2-7, with D possibly being TRBD1 or TRBD2 (8 bases each). The CDR3 has 18 amino acids. Trimming took off 3 bases at V and 2 bases at J, with 24 bases between the two ends. The germline CDR1 and CDR2 sequences are SGDLS and YYNGEE. CDR3 region: CASSAPRGGDRSPYEQYF. CDR3 sequence (DNA): TGTGCCAGCAGCGCGCCCCGGGGGGGGGACAGGAGCCCCTACGAGCAGTACTTC.

The chain is built from TRBV5-1 and TRBJ2-5; TRBD2 agrees at 8 bases. With V trimmed by 0 bases and J by 3 bases, 4 bases remained unmatched. Germline assignment: CDR1 SGHRS and CDR2 YFSETQ. This CDR3 region has 15 residues. The DNA of the CDR3 is TGCGCCAGCAGCTTGGATTATAGCGGGGAAGAGACCCAGTACTTC. This encodes CASSLDYSGEETQYF. The variable domain in full, completed from reference TRBV5-1 and TRBJ2-5, reads KAGVTQTPRYLIKTRGQQVTLSCSPISGHRSVSWYQQTPGQGLQFLFEYFSETQRNKGNFPGRFSGRQFSNSRSEMNVSTLELGDSALYLCASSLDYSGEETQYFGPGTRLLVL.

The V call is TRBV19, the J call TRBJ1-1; D unresolved. V lost 7 bases, J lost 5 bases, and 8 bases lay in between. The CDR3 runs to 11 residues. Germline lookup yields CDR1 LNHDA and CDR2 SQIVND (reference sequence). In DNA form, the CDR3 reads TGTGCCAGTATCTCGCAGACTGAAGCTTTCTTT. As protein: CASISQTEAFF.

The gene calls are TRBV5-1 and TRBJ2-3, with 7 bases fitting TRBD2. The CDR3 extends over 15 amino acids. The germline V gene has CDR1 SGHRS and CDR2 YFSETQ. J was trimmed by 4 bases and V by 3 bases; bases with no gene match: 8. CDR3 protein: CASSSGGRPSDTQYF. For the CDR3, the DNA is TGCGCCAGCAGCTCCGGCGGGAGACCCTCAGATACGCAGTATTTT.

In the case of this clone: Sequence at one end of the junction differs from germline and may be a read error. The chain has TRBV7-2 and TRBJ2-7, with 8 bases aligning to TRBD1. The CDR3 has 13 amino acids. Germline V CDR1 and CDR2: SGHTA, FQGNSA. The DNA of the CDR3 is TGTGCCAGCAGCTTAACGGCCGACAGGGGTCCGAACTTC. The encoded protein is CASSLTADRGPNF. The full variable domain, with the rest looked up from reference TRBV7-2 and TRBJ2-7, is GAGVSQSPSNKVTEKGKDVELRCDPISGHTALYWYRQSLGQGLEFLIYFQGNSAPDKSGLPSDRFSAERTGGSVSTLTIQRTQQEDSAVYLCASSLTADRGPNFGPGTRLTVT.

The rearrangement uses TRBV7-6 and TRBJ2-1, with 9 bases fitting TRBD1. The ends lost 2 bases at V and 9 bases at J; junction bases unmatched: 11. The CDR3 is 16 amino acids. The germline V gene has CDR1 SGHVS and CDR2 FNYEAQ. CDR3 residues: CASSLKLRQGGGEQFF. The CDR3 DNA reads TGTGCCAGCAGCTTAAAGTTGAGACAGGGGGGTGGTGAGCAGTTCTTC.

The rearrangement links TRBV28 to TRBJ1-2; possible D gene TRBD1, 5 bases. The length of the CDR3 is 16 residues. Germline CDR1 MDHEN, CDR2 SYDVKM. The ends were cut back, 6 bases at V and 2 bases at J, with 19 bases in the middle. The CDR3 sequence: CASSPGTSWGNYGYTF. CDR3 DNA: TGTGCCAGCAGCCCCGGGACGTCTTGGGGGAACTATGGCTACACCTTC.

This sequence joins TRBV9 and TRBJ2-3; TRBD2 might be the D (6 bases). There are 17 residues in the CDR3. Per germline, CDR1 SGDLS and CDR2 YYNGEE. V lost 1 base to trimming and J lost 1 base, with 16 bases between them. The CDR3 sequence: CASSVNFAGRGTDTQYF. The CDR3 DNA reads as TGTGCCAGCAGCGTAAATTTTGCGGGGCGGGGCACAGATACGCAGTATTTT.

This clone was counted only a few times. The chain is built from TRBV6-5 and TRBJ1-2; possible D gene TRBD1, 6 bases. Germline loops: CDR1 MNHEY, CDR2 SVGAGI. The V and J ends lost 6 bases and 0 bases respectively, with 14 bases between them. The CDR3 covers 15 residues. CDR3 nucleotides: TGTGCCAGCAGCTCCGTAACAGGGTCTAACTATGGCTACACCTTC. Residues: CASSSVTGSNYGYTF.

This clone was recorded once. V is TRBV10-3 and J is TRBJ2-1; TRBD2 matches at 12 bases. The ends lost 4 bases at V and 9 bases at J; junction bases unmatched: 10. The germline CDR1 and CDR2 sequences are ENHRY and SYGVKD. The CDR3 is made up of 16 amino acids. The CDR3 sequence is CAISGRLAGVEGEQFF. CDR3 coding DNA: TGTGCCATCAGTGGAAGACTAGCGGGAGTGGAGGGTGAGCAGTTCTTC.

The J gene is TRBJ2-1, the V gene TRBV7-9, with unresolved D. Trimming removed 3 bases at V and 5 bases at J, with 14 bases between. Germline-derived CDR1 and CDR2 are SEHNR and FQNEAQ (reference sequence). The CDR3 has 15 residues. CDR3 coding DNA: TGTGCCAGCAGCTTCTCAGCCGGCCGGGACAATGAGCAGTTCTTC. This codes for CASSFSAGRDNEQFF. The full variable domain, rest sourced from reference TRBV7-9 and TRBJ2-1, is DTGVSQNPRHKITKRGQNVTFRCDPISEHNRLYWYRQTLGQGPEFLTYFQNEAQLEKSRLLSDRFSAERPKGSFSTLEIQRTEQGDSAMYLCASSFSAGRDNEQFFGPGTRLTVL.